This T cell receptor (beta chain) was captured by sequencing in a study of cytomegalovirus exposure and HLA in healthy donors (TCRdb year 2017). Broadly, across the study: In an earlier analysis of approximately 500 of the donors, 276 Gb of sequence data and 90 million to 120 million unique TCR beta sequences from 150 million to 200 million T cells were reported. Roughly 300 gigabases of sequencing data and around 85 million unique TCR sequences made up an early release that covered about 640 HLA-typed donors. Of the roughly 400 genotyped donors, 65% to 90% fell in the genetic ancestry cluster associated with self-reported Caucasian donors. The study aimed to test whether cataloging public T cell receptors could reveal signatures of past pathogen exposure. Using immunosequencing, the study profiled T cell repertoires from 666 subjects and related those repertoires to cytomegalovirus serostatus. Besides the first cohort of hundreds of subjects, a separate validation cohort made up of roughly 120 different subjects was used. To predict cytomegalovirus infection status, the study brought together high-throughput TCR immunosequencing, statistical association of individual TCRs with disease status, and machine learning. A later analysis re-examined previously published TCR beta repertoires from roughly 650 donors and added high-resolution HLA genotyping to investigate patterns of TCR occurrence. In the later analysis, no new phenotypic data were used to find candidate immune exposures; instead, reliance was placed on TCR beta sequences and their occurrence across donors. In an earlier analysis of 587 of the donors, high-throughput TCR beta sequencing was used to judge whether each TCR beta V gene segment behaved as functional or pseudogenic. Alongside the repertoire data, information on donor age, sex, ethnicity and CMV serostatus was compiled. A later genetic analysis used genome-wide SNP genotypes for about 65% of the roughly 670 donors, treating that subset as a discovery cohort. All discovery cohort repertoires had been generated using a single sequencing platform. Class I and class II HLA loci were covered by the typing at four-digit resolution. The number of donors typed differed by locus, with roughly 629-640 for A, B, C, DRB1 and DQB1, around 560 for DQA1, 606 for DPA1, and approximately 470 for DPB1. Because of strong linkage in the cohort, four to six DR-DQ haplotypes were treated as single units for association and clustering. Among 398 genotyped donors of the cohort, an average of roughly 240,000 unique TCR beta nucleotide sequences were sequenced per donor, 15% to 20% of them non-productive.

Receptor amplification or capture employed the immunoSEQ multiplex PCR assay. A mixture of 60 forward primers for TCR Vbeta segments and 13 reverse primers for TCR Jbeta segments was used in the multiplex PCR. Amplification of the CDR3 region of rearranged TCR beta genes was performed with a multiplex PCR assay on genomic DNA. Amplified TCR beta libraries were sequenced as 87-base-pair reads on the Illumina HiSeq System. For the original study's pipeline: Across the 600 to 700 repertoires, a later analysis counted 80 million or so unique TCR beta chains, roughly 11 million of which were shared by at least two donors. Raw reads were error-corrected and collapsed into unique sequences by a nearest-neighbor algorithm in which closely related sequences were merged to remove PCR and sequencing errors. To assign V, D and J gene segments, CDR3 sequences were aligned to IMGT reference sequences. For a sequence to be retained, a match of at least six nucleotides was required to both a V gene segment and a J gene segment. Rearrangements were classified as productive when the CDR3 lacked stop codons and remained in frame with V and J, and all other rearrangements were classified as non-productive. Following IMGT convention, CDR3 was defined as the stretch from the second conserved V-encoded cysteine up to the conserved J-encoded phenylalanine. The earlier analysis of approximately 500 of the donors excluded sequences that lacked an unambiguous match to a single V gene segment. In an earlier analysis of a few hundred of the donors, V segments were called functional above 56.7% productive rearrangements and were called segregating when the between-donor standard deviation exceeded 5%. To diagnose cytomegalovirus status from the catalog of TCR beta chain sequences, a statistical classification framework was built. In a later analysis, TCR nucleotide sequences were compared against IMGT/GENE-DB human TR gene sequences so that V and J genes could be assigned. Using the TCRdist pipeline, a later analysis assigned CDR3 sequences along with most-parsimonious VDJ recombination scenarios. In a later analysis, each TCR beta chain was defined by its CDR3 amino acid sequence together with its V-gene family, and reads lacking a unique V-gene family were excluded. A later analysis removed over 500 highly shared, low-generation-probability nucleotide sequences to deal with suspected cross-contamination and a sequencing artifact. For each public chain, a later analysis derived a clonal expansion index from normalized ranks of inferred template counts within each repertoire. In a later analysis, generation probabilities were computed using a VDJ recombination model fitted to out-of-frame rearrangements, and the results were checked against IGoR. A later analysis scored TCR-TCR, TCR-HLA and TCR-CMV co-occurrence with hypergeometric tests, applying a repertoire-size bias correction to TCR pairs. False discovery rates were estimated in a later analysis by permuting HLA or CMV assignments 20 times. In a later analysis, co-occurring TCRs were grouped using DBSCAN, and TCRdist sequence similarity was added for clustering within HLA-allele-positive subsets. For co-occurrence clustering, repertoires with fewer than 30,000 or more than 120,000 public chains were excluded, along with 4 to 6 repertoires with anomalous nucleotide sharing. This is the immuneACCESS table as TCRdb keeps it, with only in-frame sequences that have V and J called. A part of the clones is gone; compared with another copy, unresolved V genes explain less than half, and the rest is unexplained. The DNA gave D and trimming, while V, J and clone size come from that table. The sample table shows under 200,000 clones, and around 85% are seen once. In total, the top ten clones hold approximately 3.9% of the sample.

The germline ends are 11 bases apart after V is trimmed by 4 bases and J by 3 bases. CDR1 and CDR2 are drawn from the germline V gene (reference sequence): SGHKS, YYEKEE. The CDR3 runs 13 residues from the cysteine to the phenylalanine. Left in the record is the CDR3 DNA by itself, 39 bases read in frame from the first base. The cohort consisted of 650 to 850 healthy bone marrow donors. Cohort members were all nominally healthy when sampled, although unrecorded immune exposures were likely present. The donor tested CMV seronegative and was one of the 352 seronegative cohort members. Every donor gave a peripheral blood sample, and the peripheral blood mononuclear cells from that sample were used for TCR beta sequencing. Genomic DNA extraction from the blood cell samples was performed with the Qiagen DNeasy Blood Extraction Kit. The investigation overall reported the following: At a false discovery rate of 0.05, a later analysis linked some 17,000 TCR beta sequences to specific HLA alleles. Broadly in line with IMGT annotations, most TCR beta V segments showed up in productive rearrangements about 90% or about 30% of the time in an earlier analysis of several hundred of the donors. A later analysis reported that several top co-occurrence clusters appeared linked to parvovirus B19, influenza, CMV and Epstein-Barr virus. A further reported finding was that TCR beta sequences accurately predicted the HLA-A and HLA-B alleles for most subjects in the first cohort. Because counts were too low, about 18 rarely observed V segments, including chromosome 9 orphons, were excluded from the earlier analysis of some 590 of the donors. A cluster of highly shared sequence variants was judged likely to represent a technical artifact of the sequencing pipeline. Strong co-occurrence of HLA alleles, especially DR and DQ, made assigning TCR associations to individual alleles difficult. In this cohort, only TCR beta chains were sequenced, and detectable features were limited by the absence of alpha or paired-chain data. The classifier was reported to diagnose cytomegalovirus status with high specificity and sensitivity in both the original cohort and the validation cohort. A few of the identified cytomegalovirus-associated TCR beta chains were confirmed in vitro to be specific for cytomegalovirus antigens. The presence/absence analyses assumed that sequencing depth was roughly uniform across donors, and that assumption may not be true. CMV serostatus was the only immune exposure information available for the cohort. Because the 87-base-pair reads could not distinguish some IMGT-functional V segments, including TRBV6-2 and TRBV6-3, those segments were excluded. A later analysis found that HLA-associated TCR beta chains were more clonally expanded and had lower generation probabilities than equally common non-associated chains. Because some donors lacked HLA typing at each locus, the association tests relied only on the typed subset. A later analysis found that TCR association rates varied across HLA loci, with DRB1 alleles showing the most associated TCRs and HLA-C alleles the fewest. Linkage disequilibrium might explain the correlated functional status among segregating V segments, but an unknown experimental factor could not be ruled out. According to the authors, the approach could potentially be generalized to other disease states and immunological phenotypes. In the study, 164 TCR beta chains were listed as associated with cytomegalovirus. Across donors, most TCR sequences were observed very rarely, whereas some public TCRs were present in many individuals. An association between a missense DCLRE1C variant and V-gene and J-gene trimming of TCR beta chains was found in a later genetic analysis and replicated in an independent cohort. Most CMV-associated TCR beta chains appeared to be HLA-restricted in a later analysis, and the HLA associations seemed to be driven largely by CMV exposure. A later genetic analysis reported fewer N-insertions in productive TCRs among donors in an Asian-associated ancestry cluster than the roughly 650-donor mean.

As concerns this clone: Its cognate antigen has yet to be identified. Per-base quality was not reported, and no clone a single base away is much larger than it.

This TCR came from a man aged 50-59 years in good health and CMV-seronegative. Sequencing was carried out using PBMCs. The chain couples TRBV5-5 to TRBJ2-7; TRBD1 is a weak D gene call, 6 bases matching. The CDR3 reads CASSPNRDYEQYF. The DNA sequence is given as TGTGCCAGCAGCCCCAACAGGGACTACGAGCAGTACTTC.